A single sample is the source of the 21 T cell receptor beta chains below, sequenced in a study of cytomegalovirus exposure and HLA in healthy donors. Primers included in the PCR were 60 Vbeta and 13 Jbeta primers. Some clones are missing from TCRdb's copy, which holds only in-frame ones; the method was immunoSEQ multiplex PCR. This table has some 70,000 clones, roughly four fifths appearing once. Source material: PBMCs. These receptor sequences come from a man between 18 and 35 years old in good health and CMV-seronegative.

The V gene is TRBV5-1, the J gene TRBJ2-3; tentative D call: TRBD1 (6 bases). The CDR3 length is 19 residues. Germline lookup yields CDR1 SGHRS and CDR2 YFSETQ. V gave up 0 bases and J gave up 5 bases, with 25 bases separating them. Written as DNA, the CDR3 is TGCGCCAGCAGCTTGGAACTCGTCAGGGGTGATTTACGGGAAGATACGCAGTATTTT. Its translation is CASSLELVRGDLREDTQYF.

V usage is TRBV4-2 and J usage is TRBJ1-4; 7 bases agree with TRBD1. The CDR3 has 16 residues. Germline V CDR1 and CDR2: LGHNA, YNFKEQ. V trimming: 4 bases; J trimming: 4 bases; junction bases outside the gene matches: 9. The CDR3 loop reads CASSPVGGQLNEKLFF. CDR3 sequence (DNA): TGTGCCAGCAGCCCGGTTGGGGGACAGCTTAATGAAAAACTGTTTTTT.

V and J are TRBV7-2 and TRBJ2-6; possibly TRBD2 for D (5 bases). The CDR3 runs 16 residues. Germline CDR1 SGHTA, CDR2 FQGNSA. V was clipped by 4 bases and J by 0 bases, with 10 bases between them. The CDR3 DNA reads TGTGCCAGCAGCTCGGGAATGGGCTCTGGGGCCAACGTCCTGACTTTC. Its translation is CASSSGMGSGANVLTF.

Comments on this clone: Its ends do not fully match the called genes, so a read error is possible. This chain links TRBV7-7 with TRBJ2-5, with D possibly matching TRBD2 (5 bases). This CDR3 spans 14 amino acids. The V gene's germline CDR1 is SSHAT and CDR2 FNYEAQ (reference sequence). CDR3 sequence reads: CASSLVIGEETQYF. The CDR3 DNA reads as TGTGCTAGCAGCTTAGTCATCGGGGAAGAGACCCAGTACTTC.

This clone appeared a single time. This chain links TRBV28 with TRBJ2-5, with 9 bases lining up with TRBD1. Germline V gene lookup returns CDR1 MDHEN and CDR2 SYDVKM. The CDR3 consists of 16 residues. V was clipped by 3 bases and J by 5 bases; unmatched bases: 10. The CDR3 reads CASSLEKQGAWETQYF. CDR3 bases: TGTGCCAGCAGTTTGGAGAAACAGGGGGCCTGGGAGACCCAGTACTTC.

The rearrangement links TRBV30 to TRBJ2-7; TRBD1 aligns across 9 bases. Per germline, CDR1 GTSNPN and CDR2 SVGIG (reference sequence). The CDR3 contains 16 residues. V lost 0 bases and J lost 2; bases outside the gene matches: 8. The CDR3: CAWSVRQGQGTYEQYF. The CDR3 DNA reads TGTGCCTGGAGTGTGCGGCAGGGACAGGGAACCTACGAGCAGTACTTC.

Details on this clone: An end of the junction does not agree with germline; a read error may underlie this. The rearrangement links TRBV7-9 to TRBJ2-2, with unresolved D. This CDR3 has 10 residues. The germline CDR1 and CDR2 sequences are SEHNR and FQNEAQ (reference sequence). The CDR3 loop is CSWSDYTAAF. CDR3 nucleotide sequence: TGTTCCTGGTCGGATTATACAGCTGCTTTT.

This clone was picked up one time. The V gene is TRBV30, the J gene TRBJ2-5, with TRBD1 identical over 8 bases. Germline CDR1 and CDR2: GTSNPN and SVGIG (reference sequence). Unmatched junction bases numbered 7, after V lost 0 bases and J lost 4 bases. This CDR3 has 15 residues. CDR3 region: CAWSVRQGARETQYF. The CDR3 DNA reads TGTGCCTGGAGTGTACGTCAGGGGGCAAGAGAGACCCAGTACTTC.

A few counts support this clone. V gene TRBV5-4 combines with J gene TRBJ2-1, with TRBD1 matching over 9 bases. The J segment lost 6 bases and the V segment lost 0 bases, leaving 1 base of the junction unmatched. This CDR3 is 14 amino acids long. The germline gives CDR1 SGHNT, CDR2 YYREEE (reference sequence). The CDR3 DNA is TGTGCCAGCAGCTTGGAACAGGGGGCCAATGAGCAGTTCTTC. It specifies CASSLEQGANEQFF.

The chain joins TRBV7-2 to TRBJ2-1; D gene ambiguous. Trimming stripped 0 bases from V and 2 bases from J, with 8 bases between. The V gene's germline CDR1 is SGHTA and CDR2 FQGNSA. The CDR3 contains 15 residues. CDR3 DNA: TGTGCCAGCAGCTTAGCGCAGGCTACCTACAATGAGCAGTTCTTC. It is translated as CASSLAQATYNEQFF.

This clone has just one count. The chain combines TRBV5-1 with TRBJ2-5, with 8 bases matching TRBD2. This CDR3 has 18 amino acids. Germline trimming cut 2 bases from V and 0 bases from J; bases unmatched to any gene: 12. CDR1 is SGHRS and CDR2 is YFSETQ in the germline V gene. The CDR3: CASSFSRVAGSYQETQYF. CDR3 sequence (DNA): TGCGCCAGCAGCTTCAGTCGGGTAGCGGGGTCGTACCAAGAGACCCAGTACTTC.

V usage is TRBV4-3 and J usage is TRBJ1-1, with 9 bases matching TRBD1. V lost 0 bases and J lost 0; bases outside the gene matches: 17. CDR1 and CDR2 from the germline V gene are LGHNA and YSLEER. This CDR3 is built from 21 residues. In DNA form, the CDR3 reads TGCGCCAGCAGCCAAGATCTTGGTACAGGGGGCGGGCTGGGCTTGAACACTGAAGCTTTCTTT. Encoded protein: CASSQDLGTGGGLGLNTEAFF.

The DNA for the CDR3 is TGTGCCAGCAGCAATTCCACAGGGTACCTTACCTACGAGCAGTACTTC. This gives the protein CASSNSTGYLTYEQYF. The chain uses TRBV7-9 and TRBJ2-7; D is possibly TRBD1 (6 bases). In germline, CDR1 is SEHNR, CDR2 FQNEAQ (reference sequence). Trimming pared 5 bases from V and 2 bases from J, leaving 19 bases between. CDR3 length: 16 amino acids.

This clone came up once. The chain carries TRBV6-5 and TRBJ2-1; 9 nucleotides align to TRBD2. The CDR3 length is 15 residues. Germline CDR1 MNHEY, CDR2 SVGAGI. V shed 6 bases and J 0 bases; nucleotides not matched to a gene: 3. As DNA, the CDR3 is TGTGCCAGCAGCTTAGCGGGGGACTCCTACAATGAGCAGTTCTTC. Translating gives CASSLAGDSYNEQFF.

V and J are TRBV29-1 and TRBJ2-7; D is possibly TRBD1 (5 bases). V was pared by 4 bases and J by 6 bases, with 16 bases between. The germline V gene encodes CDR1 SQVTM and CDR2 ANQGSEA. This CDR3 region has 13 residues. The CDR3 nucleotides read TGCAGCGTTGGGCAGGGCTTCGGTACCGAGCAGTACTTC. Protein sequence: CSVGQGFGTEQYF.

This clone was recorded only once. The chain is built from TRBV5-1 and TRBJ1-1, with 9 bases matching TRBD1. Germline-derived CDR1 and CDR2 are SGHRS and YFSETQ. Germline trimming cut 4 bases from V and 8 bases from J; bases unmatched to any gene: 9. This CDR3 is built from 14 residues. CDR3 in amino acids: CASSRGQGQAEAFF. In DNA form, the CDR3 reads TGCGCCAGCAGCCGCGGACAGGGGCAAGCGGAAGCTTTCTTT.

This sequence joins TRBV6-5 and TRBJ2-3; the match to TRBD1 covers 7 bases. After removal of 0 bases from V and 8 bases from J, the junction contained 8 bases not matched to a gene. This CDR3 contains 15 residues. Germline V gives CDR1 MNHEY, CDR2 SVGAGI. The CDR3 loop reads CASSYSQGQMGTQYF. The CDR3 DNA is TGTGCCAGCAGTTACTCCCAGGGACAGATGGGTACGCAGTATTTT.

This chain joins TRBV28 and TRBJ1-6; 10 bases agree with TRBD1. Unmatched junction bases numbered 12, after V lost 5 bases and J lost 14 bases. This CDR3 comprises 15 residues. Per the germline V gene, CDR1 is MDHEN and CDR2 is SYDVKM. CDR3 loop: CASSETGTGDMTLHF. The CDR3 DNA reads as TGTGCCAGCAGTGAAACCGGGACAGGGGATATGACCCTCCACTTT.

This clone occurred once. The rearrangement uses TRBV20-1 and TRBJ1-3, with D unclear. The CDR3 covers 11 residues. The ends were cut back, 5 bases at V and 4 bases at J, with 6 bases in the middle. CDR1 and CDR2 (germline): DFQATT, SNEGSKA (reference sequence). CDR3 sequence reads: CSADTGNTIYF. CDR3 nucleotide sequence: TGCAGTGCTGACACCGGAAACACCATATATTTT.

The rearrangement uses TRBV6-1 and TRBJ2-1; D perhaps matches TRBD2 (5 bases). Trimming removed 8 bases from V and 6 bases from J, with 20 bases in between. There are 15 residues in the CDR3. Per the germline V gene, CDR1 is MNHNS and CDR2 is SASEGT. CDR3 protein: CASPAPGLTTNEQFF. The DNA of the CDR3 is TGTGCCAGCCCCGCCCCCGGACTTACTACCAATGAGCAGTTCTTC.

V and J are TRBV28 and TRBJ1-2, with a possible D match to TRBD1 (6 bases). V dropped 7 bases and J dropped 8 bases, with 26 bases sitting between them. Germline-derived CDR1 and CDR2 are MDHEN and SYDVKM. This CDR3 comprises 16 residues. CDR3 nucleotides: TGTGCCAGCAATTACCGGGACACCCCCCGATACAGGGGCTACACCTTC. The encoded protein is CASNYRDTPRYRGYTF.